This T cell receptor beta chain was recorded in a study of T cells in Graves' hyperthyroidism and ophthalmopathy. Study observations and caveats: Most thyroid clonotypes expanded above 0.001 appeared in blood too. A median about 6.5 months before onset, the model predicted ophthalmopathy.

The TCR beta CDR3 regions underwent amplification using RNA transcripts as the source. The HTBI set primed first-round TCR CDR3 RT-PCR. TCRdb used MiXCR to reprocess the multiplex PCR reads, holding one entry per CDR3 protein. The table includes nearly 250,000 distinct CDR3 sequences, approximately 25% detected once. With regard to this clonotype: Its target is not known.

Patients with uncontrolled infections, other autoimmune diseases, pregnancy or lactation were excluded. Diagnosing involved the use of clinical symptoms, serum thyroxine and TRAb, thyroid ultrasound and orbital computed tomography. The V and J ends lost 5 bases and 4 bases, in that order; junction bases with no gene match: 5. The CDR3 runs 14 residues. In germline, CDR1 is SGHTA, CDR2 FQGNSA. V usage is TRBV7-2 and J usage is TRBJ1-3; 7 nucleotides match TRBD1. The source material was blood. This TCR derives from a woman aged 40 to 55 with Graves' ophthalmopathy. CDR3 DNA: TGTGCCAGCAGCACAAGGGGACAGGGAAACACCATATATTTT. Translation gives CASSTRGQGNTIYF. Supplemented by reference TRBV7-2 and TRBJ1-3, the full variable domain reads GAGVSQSPSNKVTEKGKDVELRCDPISGHTALYWYRQSLGQGLEFLIYFQGNSAPDKSGLPSDRFSAERTGGSVSTLTIQRTQQEDSAVYLCASSTRGQGNTIYFGEGSWLTVV.